In its sample, the clone carrying this T cell receptor beta chain was seen many times. This sample is drawn from a study of patients and donors after allogeneic stem cell transplantation. TCRdb ran MiXCR on the RT-PCR reads and lists one entry per CDR3 protein. The repertoire holds about a million distinct CDR3 sequences, with over 15% as singletons. The material sequenced was blood, either unsorted or a sorted T cell fraction (not recorded which). This TCR was sampled from a human donor who was either an allogeneic HSCT recipient or a stem cell or donor lymphocyte infusion donor (not recorded which). It is not recorded whose cells these are; they may come from a transplant donor.

The CDR3 reads CASSLYLQETQYF. CDR3 bases: TGTGCCAGCAGTTTATACCTACAAGAGACCCAGTACTTC. The J gene is TRBJ2-5, the V gene TRBV12-3 or TRBV12-4; D remains unclear. V was cut by 2 bases and J by 2 bases, with 6 bases left in between. The CDR3 loop spans 13 amino acids.